The entry below describes one T cell receptor (beta chain). Other DNA sequences of this sample code for an identical CDR3. The data derive from a study of blood T cell repertoires in COVID-19. Looking at the study overall: COVID-19 samples, acute and convalescent, were from the United States, Italy and Spain.

Trimming removed 4 bases at V and 0 bases at J, with 7 bases between. Germline CDR1 SGHAT, CDR2 FQNNGV. The CDR3 has 13 amino acids. The authors' processing: Reference gene primer amplification in the assay estimated nucleated cell counts. Profiled with immunoSEQ multiplex PCR; TCRdb holds only in-frame clones, not every one. The V and J calls and clone size were taken over from that table, and D and trimming were inferred from the DNA. Among tens of thousands of clones listed, approximately 86% were seen once. The source is a woman aged 80 or over with acute or convalescent COVID-19. Specimen: peripheral blood. The rearrangement uses TRBV11-2 and TRBJ2-7; a possible D gene is TRBD1 (6 bases). The CDR3 here is CASSSDSSYEQYF. CDR3 nucleotides: TGTGCCAGCAGCTCGGACAGCTCCTACGAGCAGTACTTC.